This paragraph covers one T cell receptor beta chain sequence. This clone was seen many times. The antigen it recognizes is unknown. No per-base quality is available; no much larger clone lies one base away. This sample is part of a study of blood T cell repertoires in COVID-19 (dated by TCRdb to the early 2020s). For the study in its entirety: Samples covering the acute and convalescent phases of COVID-19 were provided by collaborators in the United States, Italy and Spain. Nearly every sample came with metadata listing a de-identified subject ID, COVID-19 status, age in years and sex. Deeply sampled blood TCRbeta repertoires from subjects exposed to, actively infected with, or recovered from COVID-19 were included in the dataset. The prospective study material was composed of cDNA or gDNA derived from T cells, B-cell-depleted T cells, or PBMCs. Where available, HLA class I and class II types were obtained from metadata supplied by the sample provider rather than from assay-based typing. Samples came from the ongoing ImmuneRACE study (first 160 participants) plus 1,254 subjects from 6 global collaborators. The repertoires were made available in a free public database intended to serve as a resource for research on the immune response to SARS-CoV-2. What the work shows at the level of the full study, not this receptor alone: The quantity of clinical and demographic metadata differed by source and by participant and was supplied without curation.

Each collaborating institution followed its own protocols to collect whole blood in K2EDTA tubes. Collaborator samples were shipped for TCRbeta analysis as frozen whole blood, isolated PBMCs, or DNA extracted from either sample type. TCRbeta CDR3 regions were amplified from genomic DNA by means of the immunoSEQ Assay, a bias-controlled multiplex PCR. The authors' analysis ran thus. Nucleated cell counts per sample were estimated from amplification of reference gene primers within the assay. To quantify the absolute abundance of each unique TCRbeta CDR3 rearrangement, sequence reads were collapsed and filtered. Productive Simpson clonality was computed per sample as the square root of Simpson's diversity index over productive rearrangements. The table comes from immuneACCESS by way of TCRdb, which keeps in-frame sequences with V and J called. Part of the clones is missing from these tables; in studies checked, under half for an unresolved V gene and the rest for unknown reasons. From that table come the V and J calls and clone size; the DNA was used to work out D and trimming. In all, the sample holds 450,000 to 500,000 clones, and approximately 85% of those were seen once. The ten largest make up more than 3% of the sample.

From the cysteine up to the phenylalanine, the CDR3 has a length of 12 residues. Solely the CDR3 DNA is kept, with 36 bases framed from the first base. Relative to germline, V is 6 bases shorter and J is 11 bases shorter, with 16 bases between their ends. CDR1 and CDR2 are drawn from the germline V gene: MDHEN, SYDVKM. This clonotype originated in a human donor in a cohort sampled during active COVID-19. The sequenced material came from peripheral blood. This chain joins TRBV28 to TRBJ1-1; TRBD1 is a weak D gene call, 6 bases matching. The DNA reads TGTGCCAGCAGGTTACAGGGTAGGGGGGCTTTCTTT. Translated, it gives CASRLQGRGAFF.